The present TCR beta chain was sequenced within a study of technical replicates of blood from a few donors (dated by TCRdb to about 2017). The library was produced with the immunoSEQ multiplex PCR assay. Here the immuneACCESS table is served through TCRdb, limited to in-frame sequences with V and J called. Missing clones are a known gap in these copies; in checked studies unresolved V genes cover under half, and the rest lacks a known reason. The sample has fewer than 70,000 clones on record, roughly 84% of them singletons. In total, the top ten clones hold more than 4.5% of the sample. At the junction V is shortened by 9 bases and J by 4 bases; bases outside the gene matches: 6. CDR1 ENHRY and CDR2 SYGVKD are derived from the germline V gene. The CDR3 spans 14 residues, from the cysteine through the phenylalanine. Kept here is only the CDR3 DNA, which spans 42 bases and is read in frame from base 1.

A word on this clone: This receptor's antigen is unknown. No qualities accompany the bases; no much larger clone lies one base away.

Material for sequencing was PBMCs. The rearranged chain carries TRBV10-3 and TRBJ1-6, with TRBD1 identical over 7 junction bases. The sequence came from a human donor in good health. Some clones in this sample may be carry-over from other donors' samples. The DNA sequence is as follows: TGTGCCATAGACAGGGTCCGTTATAATTCACCCCTCCACTTT. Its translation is CAIDRVRYNSPLHF.